The 2 T cell receptor beta chains in this list originate from one sample, sequenced in a study of chemoradiotherapy in HPV16-positive cancers. Clones were read by immunoSEQ multiplex PCR, and TCRdb kept only the in-frame ones, dropping some. This table holds about 1,500 clones, around 70% found once. The material was tumor tissue, obtained from a patient who underwent chemoradiotherapy. These receptors were obtained from a human donor with HPV-associated anogenital cancer.

The CDR3 loop reads CASSQAGGETQYF. CDR3 in DNA: TGCGCCAGCAGCCAAGCGGGAGGGGAGACCCAGTACTTC. The chain uses TRBV4-1 and TRBJ2-5; the match to TRBD2 covers 8 bases. CDR3 length: 13 residues. Trimming at V came to 1 base and at J to 5 bases, leaving 0 bases not matched to a gene. From germline, CDR1 is MGHRA and CDR2 YSYEKL.

The J gene is TRBJ2-2, the V gene TRBV30; D not resolved. CDR1 and CDR2 (germline): GTSNPN, SVGIG (reference sequence). The V and J ends lost 3 bases and 4 bases respectively, with 15 bases between them. CDR3 length: 15 residues. CDR3 sequence (DNA): TGTGCCTGGAGAAACCTCGAGCAGCTCACCGGGGAGCTGTTTTTT. Protein sequence: CAWRNLEQLTGELFF.